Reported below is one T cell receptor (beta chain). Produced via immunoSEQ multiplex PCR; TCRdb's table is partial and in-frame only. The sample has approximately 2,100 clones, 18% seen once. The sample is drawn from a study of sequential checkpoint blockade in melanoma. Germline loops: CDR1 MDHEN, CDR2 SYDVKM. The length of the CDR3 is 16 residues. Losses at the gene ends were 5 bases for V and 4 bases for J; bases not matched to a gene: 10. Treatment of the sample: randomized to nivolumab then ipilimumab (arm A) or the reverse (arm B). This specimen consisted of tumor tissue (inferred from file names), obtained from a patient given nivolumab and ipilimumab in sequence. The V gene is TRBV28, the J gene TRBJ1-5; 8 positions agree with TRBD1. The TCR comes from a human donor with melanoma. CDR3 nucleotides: TGTGCCAGCAGTGCCAGGGGGACAGGTGAAAATCAGCCCCAGCATTTT. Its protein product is CASSARGTGENQPQHF.